This T cell receptor (beta chain) was captured by sequencing in a study of breast tumors, draining lymph nodes, adjacent tissues. The lymph nodes were axillary draining lymph nodes from breast cancer patients. The V end lost 3 bases, the J end lost 4 bases, and 7 bases lay between the germline ends. Germline CDR1 LNHDA, CDR2 SQIVND (reference sequence). The CDR3 is 13 residues long. TCRdb ran MiXCR on the multiplex PCR reads and lists one entry per CDR3 protein. The table records around 300,000 distinct CDR3 sequences, about 30% of them present only once. In its sample, this clonotype was seen many times.

The sequenced material came from axillary lymph node tissue. The gene calls are TRBV19 and TRBJ2-1, with no clear D. This receptor was obtained from a female donor with breast cancer. Some clones in this sample may be carry-over from other donors' samples. The DNA of the CDR3 is TGTGCCAGTAGTATTCTGGGATACAATGAGCAGTTCTTC. Protein sequence: CASSILGYNEQFF.